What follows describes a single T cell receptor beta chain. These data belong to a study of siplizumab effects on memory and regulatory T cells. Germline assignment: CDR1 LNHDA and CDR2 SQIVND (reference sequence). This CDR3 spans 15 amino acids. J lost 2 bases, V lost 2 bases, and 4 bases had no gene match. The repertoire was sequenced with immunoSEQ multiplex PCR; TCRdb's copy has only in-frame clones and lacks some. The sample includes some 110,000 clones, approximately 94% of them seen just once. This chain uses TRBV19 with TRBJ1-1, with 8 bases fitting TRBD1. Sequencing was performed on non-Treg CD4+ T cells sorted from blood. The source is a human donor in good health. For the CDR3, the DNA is TGTGCCAGTAGTATAACAGGGGGAAAAAACACTGAAGCTTTCTTT. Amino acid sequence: CASSITGGKNTEAFF. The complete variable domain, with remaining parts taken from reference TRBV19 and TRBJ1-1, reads DGGITQSPKYLFRKEGQNVTLSCEQNLNHDAMYWYRQDPGQGLRLIYYSQIVNDFQKGDIAEGYSVSREKKESFPLTVTSAQKNPTAFYLCASSITGGKNTEAFFGQGTRLTVV.